This T cell receptor (beta chain) was recovered during a study of blood T cell repertoires in COVID-19. Study as a whole: COVID-19 samples, acute and convalescent, were from the United States, Italy and Spain.

V shed 0 bases, J shed 3 bases, and the junction held 6 bases outside the gene matches. Germline CDR1 SGHRS, CDR2 YFSETQ. The CDR3 extends over 16 amino acids. Source study methods: Amplification from reference gene primers served as the basis for estimated nucleated cell counts. Libraries were prepared by immunoSEQ multiplex PCR; TCRdb keeps only in-frame clonotypes and omits some of them. V and J calls and clone size are copied from that table; D and trimming were computed from the DNA. The repertoire holds about 140,000 clones, with 87% as singletons. Sequences were obtained from peripheral blood. This receptor was taken from a woman aged 40 to 50 with acute or convalescent COVID-19. V is TRBV5-1 and J is TRBJ2-3; TRBD2 matches at 8 bases. CDR3 nucleotide sequence: TGCGCCAGCAGCTTGGCCAACGGGAGGGTTACAGATACGCAGTATTTT. Translated: CASSLANGRVTDTQYF.